This is a list of T cell receptor beta chains from one sample in a study of cytomegalovirus exposure and HLA in healthy donors. The protocol was immunoSEQ multiplex PCR, while the TCRdb copy is restricted to in-frame clones and leaves out a portion. This table holds about 280,000 clones, roughly 90% found once. Material: PBMCs. These receptors were obtained from a woman under 30 in good health and CMV-seronegative. CDR3s include the opening cysteine and the closing phenylalanine or tryptophan. The D gene is left open where the match is weak. Clone size is not always given. Where it is, it says once, few, many or a class for expanded clones.

clone size: -; D gene: -; J gene: TRBJ1-1; V gene: TRBV4-3; CDR3 DNA: TGCGCCAGCAGCCACAAACCGACAGGCGCCACTGAAGCTTTCTTT; CDR3 protein: CASSHKPTGATEAFF
clone size: -; D gene: TRBD1; J gene: TRBJ2-3; V gene: TRBV6-6; CDR3 DNA: TGTGCCAGCAGTTACACGGGACAGGGAATCACAGATACGCAGTATTTT; CDR3 protein: CASSYTGQGITDTQYF
clone size: few; D gene: -; J gene: TRBJ2-7; V gene: TRBV6-5; CDR3 DNA: TGTGCCAGCAGCCCCAACAATTACGAGCAGTACTTC; CDR3 protein: CASSPNNYEQYF
clone size: -; D gene: TRBD1; J gene: TRBJ1-1; V gene: TRBV4-3; CDR3 DNA: TGCGCCAGCAGCCCACAAAACAGGGGCACTGAAGCTTTCTTT; CDR3 protein: CASSPQNRGTEAFF
clone size: -; D gene: TRBD1; J gene: TRBJ2-1; V gene: TRBV6-9; CDR3 DNA: TGTGCCAGCAGGGGACAGGTGGGGACCCTTAGCTCCTACAATGAGCAGTTCTTC; CDR3 protein: CASRGQVGTLSSYNEQFF
clone size: -; D gene: TRBD2; J gene: TRBJ2-3; V gene: TRBV5-1; CDR3 DNA: TGCGCCAGCAGCCCGGGACTAGCGGAGAGGGGAGATACGCAGTATTTT; CDR3 protein: CASSPGLAERGDTQYF
clone size: -; D gene: -; J gene: TRBJ1-5; V gene: TRBV19; CDR3 DNA: TGTGCCAGTCACACAGGGTTAAGGGATCAGCCCCAGCATTTT; CDR3 protein: CASHTGLRDQPQHF
clone size: -; D gene: TRBD2; J gene: TRBJ2-4; V gene: TRBV2; CDR3 DNA: TGTGCCAGCAGTGGGACTAGCATCATTCAGTACTTC; CDR3 protein: CASSGTSIIQYF
clone size: -; D gene: -; J gene: TRBJ1-1; V gene: TRBV19; CDR3 DNA: TGTGCCAGTAGTCCCCGTTGGCAAAATGAAGCTTTCTTT; CDR3 protein: CASSPRWQNEAFF
clone size: once; D gene: TRBD1; J gene: TRBJ1-2; V gene: TRBV18; CDR3 DNA: TGTGCCAGCTCACCAGGGACAGGGGGCTCTAACTATGGCTACACCTTC; CDR3 protein: CASSPGTGGSNYGYTF
clone size: -; D gene: TRBD1; J gene: TRBJ2-7; V gene: TRBV28; CDR3 DNA: TGTGCCTGCCGCGGACAGGGGGCATCCTACGAGCAGTACTTC; CDR3 protein: CACRGQGASYEQYF
clone size: -; D gene: TRBD2; J gene: TRBJ2-5; V gene: TRBV5-1; CDR3 DNA: TGCGCCAGCAGCCCCGCCCCGGGGGGACAGACCCAGTACTTC; CDR3 protein: CASSPAPGGQTQYF
clone size: -; D gene: -; J gene: TRBJ2-1; V gene: TRBV12-5; CDR3 DNA: TGTGCTAGTGGCCAGGGTTTTATGGAGTACAATGAGCAGTTCTTC; CDR3 protein: CASGQGFMEYNEQFF